Following are 18 T cell receptor beta chains from one sample sequenced in a study of liver allograft versus peripheral blood T cells (dated by TCRdb to 2020 to 2021). The study in broad terms: The study compared T cell receptor repertoires found within transplanted livers against repertoires in the peripheral blood of liver transplant recipients.

Sequencing was carried out with an Illumina MiSeq. TCRdb reprocessing: public reads trimmed at Q25 with fastp, clones called with MiXCR, in-frame beta chains kept. Every entry covers one CDR3 protein and lists the most common genes and DNA from its rows. This sample lists roughly 7,500 distinct CDR3 sequences; approximately 17% were detected once. The top ten hold 4.4% of the sample. The receptors were gathered from a human patient who had a liver transplant. Some T cells may originate with the graft donor following a transplant.

The CDR3 region has the DNA TGCAGTGCGGAACTAGGAATCTCCTACGAGCAGTACTTC. Its protein is CSAELGISYEQYF. The rearrangement uses TRBV20-1 and TRBJ2-7; tentatively, D is TRBD2 (5 bases). This CDR3 contains 13 residues. The V gene's germline CDR1 is DFQATT and CDR2 SNEGSKA (reference sequence). V was shortened by 6 bases and J by 0 bases, with 12 bases between the two germline ends.

By its share, this clonotype is medium-sized. The V gene is TRBV6-1, the J gene TRBJ1-1, with D tentatively TRBD1 (5 bases). Germline V gene data show CDR1 as MNHNS and CDR2 as SASEGT. Trimming stripped 5 bases from V and 6 bases from J, with 16 bases between. There are 14 residues in the CDR3. CDR3 DNA: TGTGCCAGCAGTCTCAGGGTTTTCGCATCTGAAGCTTTCTTT. Translated: CASSLRVFASEAFF.

This clonotype occurred many times. The genes are TRBV7-2 and TRBJ2-3; D tentatively fits TRBD1 or TRBD2 (5 bases each). CDR1 is SGHTA and CDR2 is FQGNSA in the germline V gene. The V gene lost 1 base and the J gene lost 4 bases, with 12 bases spanning the gap. The CDR3 has 15 amino acids. The DNA for the CDR3 is TGTGCCAGCAGCTTAGGGCTCGGGACCGCAGATACGCAGTATTTT. It codes for CASSLGLGTADTQYF. Full variable domain (missing parts from reference TRBV7-2 and TRBJ2-3): GAGVSQSPSNKVTEKGKDVELRCDPISGHTALYWYRQSLGQGLEFLIYFQGNSAPDKSGLPSDRFSAERTGGSVSTLTIQRTQQEDSAVYLCASSLGLGTADTQYFGPGTRLTVL.

By share of the sample, this clonotype is medium-sized. The chain joins TRBV6-5 to TRBJ1-1, with D perhaps TRBD1 (6 bases). The germline gives CDR1 MNHEY, CDR2 SVGAGI. This CDR3 spans 14 amino acids. V was pared by 6 bases and J by 4 bases, with 15 bases between. The CDR3 protein is CASRTRGWSTEAFF. The CDR3 nucleotides are TGTGCCAGCAGAACCAGGGGATGGAGCACTGAAGCTTTCTTT.

Notes on this clonotype: The junction departs from the called germline gene at one end, perhaps through a read error. The chain joins TRBV6-2 or TRBV6-3 to TRBJ2-1, with 14 bases lining up with TRBD2. In germline, CDR1 is MNHEY, CDR2 SVGEGT. CDR3 size: 23 residues. The CDR3 DNA is TGTGCCAGCAGTTCAGCCGGGACTAGCGGGAGTGGATTATTAAAAAGCTCCTACAATGTGCAGTTCTTC. This codes for CASSSAGTSGSGLLKSSYNVQFF.

J is TRBJ1-1 and V is TRBV29-1; TRBD1 aligns across 9 bases. Germline-derived CDR1 and CDR2 are SQVTM and ANQGSEA. V lost 4 bases to trimming and J lost 9 bases; unmatched junction nucleotides: 12. The CDR3 contains 14 residues. DNA for the CDR3: TGCAGCGTTGGACCGGGACAGGGTACGGTTAAAGCTTTCTTT. It specifies CSVGPGQGTVKAFF.

By share, this clonotype ranks as medium-sized. V and J are TRBV7-2 and TRBJ1-1; no clear D gene. Trimming removed 5 bases at V and 1 base at J, with 14 bases between. The CDR3 loop spans 15 amino acids. Germline CDR1 reads SGHTA; CDR2 reads FQGNSA. CDR3 region: CASSASFTRNTEAFF. DNA of the CDR3: TGTGCCAGCAGCGCGAGCTTTACGCGGAACACTGAAGCTTTCTTT.

This clonotype ranks as medium-sized. This sequence joins TRBV18 and TRBJ1-1; D is undetermined. The germline V gene has CDR1 KGHSH and CDR2 LQKENI. Trimming removed 6 bases at V and 1 base at J, with 9 bases between. The CDR3 sequence is 13 residues long. CDR3 in amino acids: CASSADRNTEAFF. CDR3 nucleotide sequence: TGTGCCAGCTCGGCGGACCGGAACACTGAAGCTTTCTTT.

By share of the sample, this clonotype is medium-sized (0.01 to 0.1%). This chain links TRBV27 with TRBJ1-6, with D maybe TRBD1 (5 bases). Looked up from germline, CDR1 is MNHEY and CDR2 is SMNVEV (reference sequence). V gave up 2 bases and J gave up 11 bases, with 10 bases separating them. The CDR3 sequence is 13 residues long. The CDR3 DNA reads as TGTGCCAGCAGTTTACGGGACTGGGCACCCCTCCACTTT. Its protein is CASSLRDWAPLHF.

This clonotype qualifies as medium-sized. This chain uses TRBV19 with TRBJ2-1, with 7 bases that match TRBD2. Germline trimming cut 3 bases from V and 4 bases from J; bases unmatched to any gene: 6. Germline V gene sequence: CDR1 LNHDA, CDR2 SQIVND (reference sequence). There are 15 residues in the CDR3. CDR3 bases: TGTGCCAGTAGTATCAGGGAGGGGACTTACAATGAGCAGTTCTTC. This sequence encodes CASSIREGTYNEQFF.

The chain joins TRBV15 to TRBJ1-5; the match to TRBD1 covers 8 bases. CDR1 is LNHNV, CDR2 YYDKDF, per germline (reference sequence). Trimming cost V 0 bases and J 6 bases; bases outside gene matches: 7. This CDR3 comprises 16 residues. The CDR3 nucleotides read TGTGCCACCAGCAGAGATGAGGGTCAGGGGGCTCAGCCCCAGCATTTT. It is translated as CATSRDEGQGAQPQHF. Complete variable domain (other parts from reference TRBV15 and TRBJ1-5): DAMVIQNPRYQVTQFGKPVTLSCSQTLNHNVMYWYQQKSSQAPKLLFHYYDKDFNNEADTPDNFQSRRPNTSFCFLDIRSPGLGDTAMYLCATSRDEGQGAQPQHFGDGTRLSIL.

This clonotype turned up a few times. V and J are TRBV12-3 or TRBV12-4 and TRBJ1-5; D gene ambiguous. This CDR3 has 13 amino acids. Trimming shortened V by 2 bases and J by 8 bases, and 10 bases separated the two germline ends. The CDR3 bases are TGTGCCAGCAGTTTAATCGAGAGTGAGCCCCAGCATTTT. The encoded protein is CASSLIESEPQHF.

This clonotype is classed as medium-sized. The chain carries TRBV6-1 and TRBJ2-7; a weak D match, TRBD1 (6 bases). There are 14 residues in the CDR3. V was trimmed by 3 bases and J by 4 bases, leaving 13 bases between them. Germline V gene data show CDR1 as MNHNS and CDR2 as SASEGT. This CDR3 is CASSEAGTPYEQYF. The CDR3 DNA sequence: TGTGCCAGCAGTGAGGCCGGGACACCGTACGAGCAGTACTTC.

This clonotype was detected a few times. V is TRBV6-2 or TRBV6-3 and J is TRBJ1-4; D remains ambiguous. Trimming removed 7 bases at V and 5 bases at J, with 14 bases between. The CDR3 spans 14 residues. CDR1 and CDR2 (germline): MNHEY, SVGEGT. CDR3 in amino acids: CASTDLLWNEKLFF. The CDR3 DNA reads TGTGCCAGCACCGACTTACTATGGAATGAAAAACTGTTTTTT.

V usage is TRBV7-9 and J usage is TRBJ2-2, with D uncertain. V was shortened by 5 bases and J by 1 base, with 5 bases between the two germline ends. Germline V gives CDR1 SEHNR, CDR2 FQNEAQ (reference sequence). The CDR3 contains 13 residues. CDR3 residues: CASSLMNTGELFF. The CDR3, as DNA: TGTGCCAGCAGCCTGATGAACACCGGGGAGCTGTTTTTT.

By proportion, this clonotype is medium-sized. V usage is TRBV6-6 and J usage is TRBJ2-2; 8 bases line up with TRBD2. Per germline, CDR1 MNHNY and CDR2 SVGAGI (reference sequence). This CDR3 contains 15 residues. V lost 0 bases and J lost 4; bases outside the gene matches: 1. CDR3 sequence reads: CASSYSGTSTGELFF. DNA of the CDR3: TGTGCCAGCAGTTACTCGGGGACTAGCACCGGGGAGCTGTTTTTT.

This clonotype qualifies as medium-sized. This chain joins TRBV19 and TRBJ2-2, with 7 bases that match TRBD2. The CDR3 has 17 residues. Trimming took 4 bases from V and 5 from J; bases not matched to a gene: 13. CDR1 and CDR2 (germline): LNHDA, SQIVND (reference sequence). In DNA, the CDR3 is TGTGCCAGTAGTACCCAGGGAGCGGGAAGGAATACCGGGGAGCTGTTTTTT. It encodes CASSTQGAGRNTGELFF. Supplemented by reference TRBV19 and TRBJ2-2, the full variable domain reads DGGITQSPKYLFRKEGQNVTLSCEQNLNHDAMYWYRQDPGQGLRLIYYSQIVNDFQKGDIAEGYSVSREKKESFPLTVTSAQKNPTAFYLCASSTQGAGRNTGELFFGEGSRLTVL.

This chain uses TRBV19 with TRBJ1-5, with 9 nucleotides matching TRBD1. Looked up from germline, CDR1 is LNHDA and CDR2 is SQIVND (reference sequence). With V trimmed by 1 base and J by 1 base, 5 bases remained unmatched. The CDR3 is 17 amino acids. CDR3 loop: CASSIARDRASNQPQHF. The DNA of the CDR3 is TGTGCCAGTAGTATAGCCCGGGACAGGGCAAGCAATCAGCCCCAGCATTTT.